The clone carrying this T cell receptor beta chain has just a few counts. Its antigen remains unknown. The data derive from a study of post-analysis software for immune sequencing data. Study as a whole: Relapsing-remitting, secondary progressive and progressive-relapsing multiple sclerosis were all included among the disease courses.

Trimming removed 3 bases from V and 5 bases from J; junction bases left unmatched: 5. From germline, CDR1 is SGHRS and CDR2 YFSETQ. The CDR3 is 14 amino acids. Study-level results: Controls showed lower frequencies than patients for several TRBV segments, and TRBV5-6, TRBV5-1 and TRBV20-1 were among these. For normalized Chao1 diversity, multiple sclerosis patients scored significantly lower than controls did.

Sequencing libraries made from TCR beta cDNA carried unique molecular identifiers. TCRdb itself ran the PCR reads through MiXCR, one entry per CDR3 protein. The sample gives over 700,000 distinct CDR3 sequences, less than 35% of which show up once; 0.55% to 0.65% is in the top ten. The TCR originated in a girl aged 5-17 years with multiple sclerosis. The genes are TRBV5-1 and TRBJ2-7; 10 bases align to TRBD1. The sample comprised blood. The CDR3 reads CASSSGTGAHEQYF. CDR3 nucleotide sequence: TGCGCCAGCAGCTCCGGGACAGGGGCCCACGAGCAGTACTTC.